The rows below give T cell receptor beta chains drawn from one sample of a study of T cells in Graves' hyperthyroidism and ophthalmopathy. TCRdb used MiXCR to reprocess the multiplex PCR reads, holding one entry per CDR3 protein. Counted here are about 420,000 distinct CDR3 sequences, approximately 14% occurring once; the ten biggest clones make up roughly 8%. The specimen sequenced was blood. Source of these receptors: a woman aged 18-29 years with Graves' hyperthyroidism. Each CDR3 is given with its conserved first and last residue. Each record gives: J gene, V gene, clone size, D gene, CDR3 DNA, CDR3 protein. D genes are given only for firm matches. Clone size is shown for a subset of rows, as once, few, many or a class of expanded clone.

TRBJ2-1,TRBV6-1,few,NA,TGTGCCAGCGGGAGCGGCGGGCTCTACAATGAGCAGTTCTTC,CASGSGGLYNEQFF
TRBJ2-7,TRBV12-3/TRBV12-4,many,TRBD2,TGTGCCAGCACTTACTCGCGAGCGGGAGTATACGAGCAGTACTTC,CASTYSRAGVYEQYF
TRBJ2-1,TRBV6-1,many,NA,TGTGCCACCGAGGGGGGGGATCAACCCTGGAATGAGCAGTTCTTC,CATEGGDQPWNEQFF
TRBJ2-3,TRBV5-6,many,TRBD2,TGTGCCAGCAGCTTGCGGGGGGGTCTCACAGATACGCAGTATTTT,CASSLRGGLTDTQYF
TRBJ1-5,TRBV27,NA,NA,TGTGCCAGCAGTTCGCAGGGAGGGTTTAGGTACCAGCCCCAGCATTTT,CASSSQGGFRYQPQHF
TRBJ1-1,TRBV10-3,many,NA,TGTGCCATCAAGCGGGAGCGGGACACTGAAGCTTTCTTT,CAIKRERDTEAFF
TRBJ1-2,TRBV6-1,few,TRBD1,TGTGCCAGCAGTGTTGGGACAGGGGTACGCTACACCTTC,CASSVGTGVRYTF
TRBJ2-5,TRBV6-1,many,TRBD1,TGTGCCAGCAGTGTACCGGGACAGCAAGAGACCCAGTACTTC,CASSVPGQQETQYF
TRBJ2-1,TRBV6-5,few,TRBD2,TGTGCCAGCAGTTACACGGGACTAGCGGGAATTCCCAATGAGCAGTTCTTC,CASSYTGLAGIPNEQFF
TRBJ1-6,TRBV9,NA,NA,TGTGCCAGCAGCGCAACCGGGACAACTAATTCACCCCTCCACTTT,CASSATGTTNSPLHF
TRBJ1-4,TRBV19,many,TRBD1,TGTGCCAGTAGTAATACAGGGGGCGATGAAAAACTGTTTTTT,CASSNTGGDEKLFF
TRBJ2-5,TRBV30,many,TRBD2,TGTGCCTGGAGGGTATCAGGGAGGGGGACCCAGTACTTC,CAWRVSGRGTQYF
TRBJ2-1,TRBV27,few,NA,TGTGCCAGCAGTCCTGGGCCACAGGTCAATGAGCAGTTCTTC,CASSPGPQVNEQFF
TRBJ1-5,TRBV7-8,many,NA,TGTGCCAGCAGCAGCCGCGAGGGGCCCCAGCATTTT,CASSSREGPQHF
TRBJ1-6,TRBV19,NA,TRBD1,TGTGCCAGTCAAACAGGGGGAGATTCACCCCTCCACTTT,CASQTGGDSPLHF
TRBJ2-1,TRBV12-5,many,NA,TGTGCTAGTGGTCTTGGGCGGGTGTCCTACAATGAGCAGTTCTTC,CASGLGRVSYNEQFF
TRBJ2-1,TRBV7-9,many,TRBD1,TGTGCCAGCAATTGGGGGGACAGGGACGTAGAGGAGCAGTTCTTC,CASNWGDRDVEEQFF
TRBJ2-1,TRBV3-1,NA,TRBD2,TGTGCCAGCAGCCGGGGGGGTGAGGGACTCCAGTTCTTC,CASSRGGEGLQFF
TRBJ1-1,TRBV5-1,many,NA,TGCGCCAGCAGCCCCGGACAGCGGGGGGGTACTGAAGCTTTCTTT,CASSPGQRGGTEAFF
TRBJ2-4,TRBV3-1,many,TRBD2,TGTGCCAGCAGCCAAGCGGGGGGGCGGGACATTCAGTACTTC,CASSQAGGRDIQYF
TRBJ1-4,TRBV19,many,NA,TGTGCCAGTAGTGACCCCGTCAAACCGTATATTGCAACTAATGAAAAACTGTTTTTT,CASSDPVKPYIATNEKLFF
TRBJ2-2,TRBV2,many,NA,TGTGCCAGCAGTGAATACGGGAGTGCCACCGGGGAGCTGTTTTTT,CASSEYGSATGELFF
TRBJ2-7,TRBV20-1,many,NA,TGCAGTGCCGGCGGATTTTCCTACGAGCAGTACTTC,CSAGGFSYEQYF
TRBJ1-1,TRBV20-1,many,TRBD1,TGCAGTGCCACACAGGGGCGGAACACTGAAGCTTTCTTT,CSATQGRNTEAFF
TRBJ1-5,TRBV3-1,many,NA,TGTGCCAGCAGCCAAGATAGCGGGGTGAAGCAGCCCCAGCATTTT,CASSQDSGVKQPQHF
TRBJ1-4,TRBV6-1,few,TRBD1,TGTGCCTCACACCGGGACAGGAGTGAAAAACTGTTTTTT,CASHRDRSEKLFF
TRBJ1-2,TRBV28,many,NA,TGTGCCAGCAGAAGGCCTGGGGGCTATGGCTACACCTTC,CASRRPGGYGYTF
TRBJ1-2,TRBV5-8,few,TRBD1,TGTGCCAGCGGGCCCGGACAGGGGTATGGCTACACCTTC,CASGPGQGYGYTF
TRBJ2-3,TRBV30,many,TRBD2,TGTGCCTGGAAATTAGCGGGAGTCAGCCCTCAAGATACGCAGTATTTT,CAWKLAGVSPQDTQYF
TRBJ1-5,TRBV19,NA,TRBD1,TGTGCCAGTAGACCGGACAGGGTTAGCAATCAGCCCCAGCATTTT,CASRPDRVSNQPQHF
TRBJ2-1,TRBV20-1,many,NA,TGCAGTGCTAGAGTGTCTACTACTCTCTTCAACGAGCAGTTCTTC,CSARVSTTLFNEQFF
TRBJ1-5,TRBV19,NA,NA,TGTGCCAGTAGTATAGGGCAGGCTAATCAGCCCCAGCATTTT,CASSIGQANQPQHF
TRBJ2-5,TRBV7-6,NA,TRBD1,TGTGCCAGCAGCCCGGGGACAGGGCTCCAAGAGACCCAGTACTTC,CASSPGTGLQETQYF
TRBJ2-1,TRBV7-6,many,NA,TGTGCCAGCATACGATGGGGGTTTAATGAGCAGTTCTTC,CASIRWGFNEQFF
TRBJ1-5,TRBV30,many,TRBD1,TGTGCCTGGAGTCGCATGGGACAGGGAGAAAGCAATCAGCCCCAGCATTTT,CAWSRMGQGESNQPQHF
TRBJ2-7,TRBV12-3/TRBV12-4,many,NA,TGTGCCAGCACCCGAGACGGCTCGGGAGAGCAGTACTTC,CASTRDGSGEQYF
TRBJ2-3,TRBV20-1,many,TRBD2,TGCAGTGCTAGGGGGACTAGCGGGTGGGGATCTAGCACAGATACGCAGTATTTT,CSARGTSGWGSSTDTQYF
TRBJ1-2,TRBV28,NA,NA,TGTGCCAGCAGTTTACAATTCGGCAGGGGCGGAGGCTACACCTTC,CASSLQFGRGGGYTF
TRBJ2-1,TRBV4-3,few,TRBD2,TGCGCCAGCAGCCAAGGACTAGCCCGGGCTATTTACAATGAGCAGTTCTTC,CASSQGLARAIYNEQFF
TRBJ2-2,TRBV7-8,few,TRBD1,TGTGCCAGCAGCTTACGGGACAGTCTTTCCGGGGAGCTGTTTTTT,CASSLRDSLSGELFF
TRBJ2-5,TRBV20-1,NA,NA,TGCAGTGCTAGAGATCCGGCGGACTGGCAAGAGACCCAGTACTTC,CSARDPADWQETQYF
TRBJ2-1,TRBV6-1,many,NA,TGTGCCAGCAGCCCGCGTGAGGTTAGGGATGAGCAGTTCTTC,CASSPREVRDEQFF
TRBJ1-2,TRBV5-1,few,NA,TGCGCCAGCAGCCCTCAGGGGAGAGGGAACTATGGCTACACCTTC,CASSPQGRGNYGYTF
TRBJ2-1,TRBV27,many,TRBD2,TGTGCCAGCATTTCCCGACTAGCGGGGGGTTGGTACAATGAGCAGTTCTTC,CASISRLAGGWYNEQFF
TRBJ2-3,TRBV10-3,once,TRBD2,TGTGCCATCAGTGGGACTAGCGGGGGTACAGATACGCAGTATTTT,CAISGTSGGTDTQYF